The 20 T cell receptor beta chains in this list originate from one sample, sequenced in a study of Ad26.COV2.S vaccination and SARS-CoV-2 variants. The table came from immunoSEQ multiplex PCR; TCRdb's copy has only in-frame clones and leaves some out. The sample holds hundreds of thousands of clones, more than 80% seen once. Treatment given: over 15 received Ad26.COV2.S at low or high dose, single or two shots; several received placebo; per-sample allocation not given. Repertoires come from day 63 after the first vaccine or placebo injection. Sequencing was performed on peripheral blood, taken in a trial of Ad26.COV2.S vaccine versus placebo. Receptor source: a person aged 18-60 years who received the Ad26.COV2.S COVID-19 vaccine or a placebo.

The CDR3 DNA follows: TGTGCCAGCAGTGTAAGCCGCGGGGCCTCCCTTGGAGATGGCTACACCTTC. Amino acid sequence: CASSVSRGASLGDGYTF. The chain has TRBV25-1 and TRBJ1-2; D is perhaps TRBD1 (5 bases). CDR3 length: 17 amino acids. CDR1 and CDR2 (germline): MGHDK, SYGVNS. Trimming pared 4 bases from V and 6 bases from J, leaving 24 bases between.

The V and J genes are TRBV18 and TRBJ2-5; 7 bases agree with TRBD2. Germline V lookup: CDR1 KGHSH, CDR2 LQKENI. This CDR3 has 14 residues. Trimming cost V 0 bases and J 7 bases; bases outside gene matches: 5. The CDR3, as DNA: TGTGCCAGCTCACCACCAGGCAGGGAGGGGACCCAGTACTTC. This encodes CASSPPGREGTQYF.

This chain links TRBV24-1 with TRBJ2-1; perhaps TRBD1 as D (6 bases). Looked up from germline, CDR1 is KGHDR and CDR2 is SFDVKD. V shed 4 bases and J shed 0 bases, with 12 bases lying between them. CDR3 length equals 16 residues. DNA of the CDR3: TGTGCCACCAGTGAAACAACAGGGAGCTCCTACAATGAGCAGTTCTTC. It is translated as CATSETTGSSYNEQFF.

The chain is built from TRBV30 and TRBJ2-7; D is perhaps TRBD2 (6 bases). The CDR3 length is 13 residues. Germline V gene sequence: CDR1 GTSNPN, CDR2 SVGIG (reference sequence). V was shortened by 3 bases and J by 3 bases, with 12 bases between the two germline ends. The CDR3 loop reads CAWRTRSDYEQYF. The DNA for the CDR3 is TGTGCCTGGAGGACTAGGAGTGACTACGAGCAGTACTTC.

The chain recombines TRBV5-4 with TRBJ2-1, with TRBD2 matching 13 bases. The ends lost 4 bases at V and 9 bases at J; junction bases unmatched: 10. Germline V gene data show CDR1 as SGHNT and CDR2 as YYREEE (reference sequence). The CDR3 runs 16 residues. CDR3 bases: TGTGCCAGCAGCCCCCCGACTAGCGGGGGGTCGGGTGAGCAGTTCTTC. Amino acid sequence: CASSPPTSGGSGEQFF.

This chain uses TRBV5-5 with TRBJ1-4, with 7 nucleotides matching TRBD1. This CDR3 has 15 residues. Germline trimming cut 3 bases from V and 3 bases from J; bases unmatched to any gene: 5. Germline-derived CDR1 and CDR2 are SGHKS and YYEKEE (reference sequence). In DNA form, the CDR3 reads TGTGCCAGCAGCTCCGCGGACAGGCCTAATGAAAAACTGTTTTTT. Protein: CASSSADRPNEKLFF. The full variable domain, in which reference TRBV5-5 and TRBJ1-4 provide the parts outside the CDR3, is DAGVTQSPTHLIKTRGQQVTLRCSPISGHKSVSWYQQVLGQGPQFIFQYYEKEERGRGNFPDRFSARQFPNYSSELNVNALLLGDSALYLCASSSADRPNEKLFFGSGTQLSVL.

This clone has a single count. This sequence joins TRBV7-2 and TRBJ2-7; a possible D gene is TRBD2 (5 bases). This CDR3 region has 15 residues. Germline V gives CDR1 SGHTA, CDR2 FQGNSA. Trimming cost V 0 bases and J 2 bases, with 11 bases left between them. CDR3 DNA sequence: TGTGCCAGCAGCTTAGCAAGGACTGGAACCTACGAGCAGTACTTC. Amino acid sequence: CASSLARTGTYEQYF.

The V and J genes are TRBV7-2 and TRBJ2-7, with 10 bases identical to TRBD2. Germline V lookup: CDR1 SGHTA, CDR2 FQGNSA. V was pared by 0 bases and J by 0 bases, with 5 bases of the junction left unmatched. This CDR3 spans 17 amino acids. CDR3 in amino acids: CASSLAASGGSSYEQYF. Here the CDR3 DNA reads TGTGCCAGCAGCTTAGCGGCTAGCGGGGGTAGCTCCTACGAGCAGTACTTC.

In the case of this clone: This specimen includes other DNA sequences encoding the same CDR3. This chain links TRBV18 with TRBJ2-3, with unresolved D. The CDR3 extends over 12 amino acids. The V end lost 3 bases, the J end lost 2 bases, and 3 bases lay between the germline ends. Germline lookup yields CDR1 KGHSH and CDR2 LQKENI. DNA of the CDR3: TGTGCCAGCTCACCTTACACAGATACGCAGTATTTT. Its translation is CASSPYTDTQYF.

V and J are TRBV3-1 (or the pseudogene TRBV3-2) and TRBJ2-1; no definite D call. V shed 0 bases and J shed 8 bases, with 14 bases lying between them. The CDR3 is 15 residues long. The germline V gene encodes CDR1 LGHDT and CDR2 YNNKEL (reference sequence). The CDR3 sequence: CASSQEARMSDEQFF. CDR3 DNA: TGTGCCAGCAGCCAAGAAGCACGGATGAGTGATGAGCAGTTCTTC.

V is TRBV23-1 and J is TRBJ1-5, with unresolved D. TRBV23-1 is known as an ORF, though its function is uncertain. V lost 2 bases to trimming and J lost 9 bases, with 17 bases between them. There are 15 residues in the CDR3. The CDR3 sequence is CASSQNLPRLPPQHF. The CDR3 DNA reads TGCGCCAGCAGTCAAAATCTCCCCCGACTGCCGCCCCAGCATTTT.

The chain couples TRBV20-1 to TRBJ1-1; D remains unclear. The germline V gene has CDR1 DFQATT and CDR2 SNEGSKA (reference sequence). This CDR3 is built from 12 residues. The ends were cut back, 3 bases at V and 5 bases at J, with 10 bases in the middle. The CDR3 loop reads CSASREGTEAFF. CDR3 coding DNA: TGCAGTGCTAGTCGGGAAGGGACTGAAGCTTTCTTT.

This sequence joins TRBV9 and TRBJ2-1; D might be TRBD2 (7 bases). Germline values: CDR1 SGDLS, CDR2 YYNGEE. The length of the CDR3 is 17 residues. V shed 3 bases and J shed 6 bases, with 22 bases lying between them. The CDR3, as DNA: TGTGCCAGCAGCGCCCCAGGGTGGGGGGGACAAGGCAATGAGCAGTTCTTC. It codes for CASSAPGWGGQGNEQFF.

This chain joins TRBV3-1 (or the pseudogene TRBV3-2) and TRBJ1-1; TRBD1 matches at 8 bases. Trimming took 3 bases from V and 0 from J; bases not matched to a gene: 3. CDR1 LGHDT and CDR2 YNNKEL come from the germline V gene (reference sequence). The CDR3 sequence is 15 residues long. The CDR3 region has the DNA TGTGCCAGCAGCCAGCGACAGGGGTTGAACACTGAAGCTTTCTTT. This translates into CASSQRQGLNTEAFF.

The rearrangement joins TRBV24-1 to TRBJ2-7, with 8 bases lining up with TRBD2. Germline-derived CDR1 and CDR2 are KGHDR and SFDVKD. The CDR3 extends over 16 amino acids. Trimming at V came to 1 base and at J to 3 bases, leaving 7 bases not matched to a gene. CDR3 coding DNA: TGTGCCACCAGTGATTTTCAGCGGGAGAGCCTCTACGAGCAGTACTTC. Protein sequence: CATSDFQRESLYEQYF.

The rearrangement links TRBV7-2 to TRBJ2-7; no firm D call. The germline gives CDR1 SGHTA, CDR2 FQGNSA. V was trimmed by 0 bases and J by 2 bases, leaving 5 bases between them. The CDR3 is 13 amino acids. The CDR3 loop reads CASSLASTYEQYF. CDR3 nucleotide sequence: TGTGCCAGCAGCTTAGCGTCGACCTACGAGCAGTACTTC.

The chain recombines TRBV15 with TRBJ2-5; 14 bases are shared with TRBD2. CDR1 LNHNV and CDR2 YYDKDF come from the germline V gene (reference sequence). The CDR3 runs 16 residues. The V segment lost 5 bases and the J segment 5 bases; nucleotides outside the gene matches: 7. For the CDR3, the DNA is TGTGCCACCAGCGGGGGACTAGCGGGAGAAGGGGAGACCCAGTACTTC. Translating gives CATSGGLAGEGETQYF.

V and J are TRBV18 and TRBJ1-5, with 8 bases fitting TRBD1. V lost 3 bases and J lost 6; bases outside the gene matches: 7. The CDR3 consists of 15 residues. Germline-derived CDR1 and CDR2 are KGHSH and LQKENI. For the CDR3, the DNA is TGTGCCAGCTCACCCGGGGACAGGCCAGGTCAGCCCCAGCATTTT. This codes for CASSPGDRPGQPQHF. Combining the CDR3 with reference TRBV18 and TRBJ1-5 gives the whole variable domain NAGVMQNPRHLVRRRGQEARLRCSPMKGHSHVYWYRQLPEEGLKFMVYLQKENIIDESGMPKERFSAEFPKEGPSILRIQQVVRGDSAAYFCASSPGDRPGQPQHFGDGTRLSIL.

The J gene is TRBJ2-7, the V gene TRBV4-2, with unresolved D. V was clipped by 1 base and J by 12 bases, with 22 bases between them. The CDR3 length is 15 residues. Germline V CDR1 and CDR2: LGHNA, YNFKEQ. The CDR3 DNA reads TGTGCCAGCAGCCAAGGGATCTCCGGGCTGGCCTCGGTGTACTTC. This translates into CASSQGISGLASVYF.

The chain joins TRBV30 to TRBJ1-5; D is possibly TRBD1 (6 bases). The CDR3 has 14 amino acids. The V end lost 4 bases, the J end lost 7 bases, and 17 bases lay between the germline ends. Germline CDR1 GTSNPN, CDR2 SVGIG (reference sequence). The CDR3 DNA sequence: TGTGCCTGGACCAACGGTGGGGGCCGGCAGCCCCAGCATTTT. Protein: CAWTNGGGRQPQHF. Using reference TRBV30 and TRBJ1-5 for the parts outside the CDR3, the full variable domain is SQTIHQWPATLVQPVGSPLSLECTVEGTSNPNLYWYRQAAGRGLQLLFYSVGIGQISSEVPQNLSASRPQDRQFILSSKKLLLSDSGFYLCAWTNGGGRQPQHFGDGTRLSIL.